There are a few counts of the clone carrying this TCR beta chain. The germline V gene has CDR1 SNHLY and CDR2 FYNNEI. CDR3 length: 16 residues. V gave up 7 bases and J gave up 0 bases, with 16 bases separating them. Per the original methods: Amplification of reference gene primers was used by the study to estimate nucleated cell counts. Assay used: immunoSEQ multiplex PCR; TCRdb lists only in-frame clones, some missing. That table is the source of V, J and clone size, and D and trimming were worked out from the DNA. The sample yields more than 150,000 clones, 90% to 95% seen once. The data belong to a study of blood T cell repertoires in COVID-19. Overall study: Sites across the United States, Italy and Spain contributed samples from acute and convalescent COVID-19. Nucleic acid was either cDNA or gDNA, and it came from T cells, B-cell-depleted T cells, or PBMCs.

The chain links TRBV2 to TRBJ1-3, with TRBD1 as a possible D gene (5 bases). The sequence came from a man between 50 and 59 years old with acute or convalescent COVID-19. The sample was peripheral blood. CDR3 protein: CASKNSGGYSGNTIYF. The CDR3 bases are TGTGCCAGCAAAAATTCCGGGGGGTACTCTGGAAACACCATATATTTT.